This T cell receptor (beta chain) was identified during a study of T cells in localized non-small cell lung cancer. The CDR3 loop spans 14 amino acids. Germline CDR1 is GTSNPN and CDR2 is SVGIG (reference sequence). The V end lost 0 bases, the J end lost 7 bases, and 12 bases lay between the germline ends. Produced via immunoSEQ multiplex PCR; TCRdb's table is partial and in-frame only. The table has 32,000 or so clones, under 90% seen once. The source was peripheral blood, collected before any cancer treatment. The chain has TRBV30 and TRBJ1-4; D unresolved. The receptor's source is a man aged 40 to 70 with stage I lung adenocarcinoma. This chain's CDR3 is CAWSVQLNSEKLFF. Here the CDR3 DNA reads TGTGCCTGGAGTGTCCAGTTAAATAGTGAAAAACTGTTTTTT.